This TCR beta chain stems from a study of blood T cell repertoires in COVID-19. Study details: Spain, Italy and the United States supplied samples that represented acute and convalescent COVID-19. PBMCs, B-cell-depleted T cells, or T cells provided the cDNA or gDNA that made up the material.

From germline, CDR1 is MNHEY and CDR2 SVGAGI. This CDR3 contains 14 residues. V lost 2 bases to trimming and J lost 9 bases, with 14 bases between them. Per the original data handling: Quantification of nucleated cells was approximated via reference gene primer amplification. Using immunoSEQ multiplex PCR, the repertoire was profiled, and TCRdb retains in-frame clones only, with some absent. V, J and clone size derive from that table, while D and trimming were established from the DNA sequence. The table has more than 85,000 clones, 76% seen once. This TCR was recovered from a woman aged 80 or older with acute or convalescent COVID-19. The sample was peripheral blood. The chain combines TRBV6-5 with TRBJ2-1; tentative D call: TRBD2 (5 bases). The CDR3 DNA sequence: TGTGCCAGCAGTTACGGACTTTTATGGAGTGAGCAGTTCTTC. Translated: CASSYGLLWSEQFF.